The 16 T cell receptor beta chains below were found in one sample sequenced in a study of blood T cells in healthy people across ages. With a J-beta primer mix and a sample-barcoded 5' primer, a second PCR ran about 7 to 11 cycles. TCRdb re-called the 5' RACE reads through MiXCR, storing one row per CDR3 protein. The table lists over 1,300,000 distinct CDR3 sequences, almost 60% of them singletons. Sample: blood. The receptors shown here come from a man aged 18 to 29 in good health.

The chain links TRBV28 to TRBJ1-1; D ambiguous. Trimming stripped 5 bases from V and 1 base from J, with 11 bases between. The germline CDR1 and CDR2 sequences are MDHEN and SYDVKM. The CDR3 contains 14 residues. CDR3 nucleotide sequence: TGTGCCAGCAGTCCCCGACAAGAGAACACTGAAGCTTTCTTT. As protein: CASSPRQENTEAFF.

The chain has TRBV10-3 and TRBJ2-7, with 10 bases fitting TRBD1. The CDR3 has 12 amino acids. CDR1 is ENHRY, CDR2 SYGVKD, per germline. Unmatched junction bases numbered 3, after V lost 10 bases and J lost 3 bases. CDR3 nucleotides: TGTGCCAGCGGACAGGGGGACTACGAGCAGTACTTC. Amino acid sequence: CASGQGDYEQYF.

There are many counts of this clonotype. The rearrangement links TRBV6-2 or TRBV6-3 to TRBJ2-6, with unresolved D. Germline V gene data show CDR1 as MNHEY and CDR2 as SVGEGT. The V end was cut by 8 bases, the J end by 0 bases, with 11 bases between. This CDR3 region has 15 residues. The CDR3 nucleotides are TGTGCCAGCTCGAGTCGATTCTCTGGGGCCAACGTCCTGACTTTC. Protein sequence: CASSSRFSGANVLTF.

CDR3 amino acids: CASSKLRTGEQYF. CDR3 nucleotide sequence: TGTGCCAGCAGCAAGCTTAGGACAGGCGAGCAGTACTTC. The chain links TRBV11-2 to TRBJ2-5; 7 bases are a match to TRBD1. The J call is in doubt because the DNA end fits TRBJ2-7 better. This CDR3 contains 13 residues. CDR1 SGHAT and CDR2 FQNNGV come from the germline V gene.

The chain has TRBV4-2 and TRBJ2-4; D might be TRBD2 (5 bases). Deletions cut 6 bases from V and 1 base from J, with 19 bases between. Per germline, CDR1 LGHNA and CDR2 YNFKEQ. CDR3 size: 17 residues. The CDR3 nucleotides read TGTGCCAGCAGAGACAACCCCGGACGAGGGGCCAAAAACATTCAGTACTTC. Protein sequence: CASRDNPGRGAKNIQYF.

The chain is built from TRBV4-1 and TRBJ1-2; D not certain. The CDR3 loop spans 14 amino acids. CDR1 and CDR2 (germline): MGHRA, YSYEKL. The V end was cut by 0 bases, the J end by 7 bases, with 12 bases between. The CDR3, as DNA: TGCGCCAGCAGCCAAGAACGGGGTGGGTCTGGCTACACCTTC. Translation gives CASSQERGGSGYTF.

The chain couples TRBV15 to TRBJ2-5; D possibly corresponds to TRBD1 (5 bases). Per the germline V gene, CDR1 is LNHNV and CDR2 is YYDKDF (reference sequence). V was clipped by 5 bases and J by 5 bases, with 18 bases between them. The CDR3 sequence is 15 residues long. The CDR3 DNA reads TGTGCCACCAGCCCTTGGGGCACCTCTGAGGAGACCCAGTACTTC. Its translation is CATSPWGTSEETQYF.

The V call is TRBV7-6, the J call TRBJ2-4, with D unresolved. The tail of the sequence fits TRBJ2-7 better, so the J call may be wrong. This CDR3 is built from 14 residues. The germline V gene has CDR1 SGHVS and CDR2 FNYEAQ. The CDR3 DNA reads TGTGCCAGCAGCTCAAGGACCGACTCGGGCGAGCAGTACTTC. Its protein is CASSSRTDSGEQYF.

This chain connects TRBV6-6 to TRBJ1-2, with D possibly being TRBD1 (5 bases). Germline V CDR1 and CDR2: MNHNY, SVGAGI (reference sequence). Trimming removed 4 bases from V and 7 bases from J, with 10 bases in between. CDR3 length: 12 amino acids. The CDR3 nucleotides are TGTGCCAGCAGTTCTCAGGGCCCTGGCTACACCTTC. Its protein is CASSSQGPGYTF.

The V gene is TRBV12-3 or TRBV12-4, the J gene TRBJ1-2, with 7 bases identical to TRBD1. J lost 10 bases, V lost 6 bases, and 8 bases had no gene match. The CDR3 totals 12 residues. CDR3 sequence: CASSKTGQDYTF. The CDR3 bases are TGTGCCAGCAGCAAGACAGGGCAGGACTACACCTTC.

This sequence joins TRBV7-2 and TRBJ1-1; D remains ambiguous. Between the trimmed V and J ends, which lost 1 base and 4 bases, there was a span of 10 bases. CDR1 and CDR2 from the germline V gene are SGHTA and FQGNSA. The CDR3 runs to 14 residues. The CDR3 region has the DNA TGTGCCAGCAGCTTAGATGGAGGCAGCACTGAAGCTTTCTTT. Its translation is CASSLDGGSTEAFF.

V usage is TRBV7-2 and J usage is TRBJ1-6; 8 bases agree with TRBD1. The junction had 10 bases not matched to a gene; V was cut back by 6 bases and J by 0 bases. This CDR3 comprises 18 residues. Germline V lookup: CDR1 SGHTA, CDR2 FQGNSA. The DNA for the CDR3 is TGTGCCAGCAGGCCTGCAGGGGGCAGGAGCTCCTATAATTCACCCCTCCACTTT. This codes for CASRPAGGRSSYNSPLHF.

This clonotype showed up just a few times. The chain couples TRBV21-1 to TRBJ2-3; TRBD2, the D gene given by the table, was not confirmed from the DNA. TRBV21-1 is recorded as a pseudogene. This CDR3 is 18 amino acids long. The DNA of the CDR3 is TGTGCCACCAGAACCCGGAGTCCCTTACTCCGTAGCACAGATACGCAGTATTTT. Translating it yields CATRTRSPLLRSTDTQYF.

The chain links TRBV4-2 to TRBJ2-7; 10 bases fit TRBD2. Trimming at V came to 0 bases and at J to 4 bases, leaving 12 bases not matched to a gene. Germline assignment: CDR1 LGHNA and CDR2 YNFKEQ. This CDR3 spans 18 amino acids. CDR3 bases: TGTGCCAGCAGCCAAGATGAAGGATGGCTAGCGGGGGAGTACGAGCAGTACTTC. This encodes CASSQDEGWLAGEYEQYF.

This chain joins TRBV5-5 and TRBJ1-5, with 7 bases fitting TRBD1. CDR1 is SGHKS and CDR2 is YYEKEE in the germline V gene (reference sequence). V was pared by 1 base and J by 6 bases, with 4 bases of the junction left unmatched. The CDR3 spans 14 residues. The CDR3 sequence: CASSLRDRVQPQHF. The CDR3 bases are TGTGCCAGCAGCTTGCGAGACAGGGTTCAGCCCCAGCATTTT.

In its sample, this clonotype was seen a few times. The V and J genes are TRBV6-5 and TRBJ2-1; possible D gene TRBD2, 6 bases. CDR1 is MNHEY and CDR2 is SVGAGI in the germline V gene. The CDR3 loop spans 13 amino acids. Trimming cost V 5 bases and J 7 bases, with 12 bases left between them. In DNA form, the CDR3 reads TGTGCCAGCAGTCCATGGGGGGTGAATGAGCAGTTCTTC. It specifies CASSPWGVNEQFF.